This TCR beta chain was identified during a study of blood T cell repertoires in COVID-19. In the study overall: T cells, B-cell-depleted T cells, or PBMCs provided the cDNA or gDNA that served as material.

Germline V CDR1 and CDR2: ENHRY, SYGVKD. The V and J ends lost 5 bases and 6 bases, in that order; junction bases with no gene match: 10. The CDR3 has 14 amino acids. Seattle enrolled patients during active infection and tracked them longitudinally. In the study's own analysis: Reference gene primer amplification yielded estimated nucleated cell counts. Some clones are missing from TCRdb's copy, which holds only in-frame ones; the method was immunoSEQ multiplex PCR. V and J calls and clone size are as listed in that table; D and trimming were resolved from the DNA. The sample comprises about 170,000 clones, around four fifths of which are singletons, and 7.5% to 10% rests with the top ten.

Sequencing used peripheral blood. The TCR was taken from a woman aged 80 or over with COVID-19, enrolled during active disease. The chain recombines TRBV10-3 with TRBJ2-7; the match to TRBD2 covers 7 bases. The CDR3 spells CAISPDGGIFEQYF. In nucleotides, the CDR3 is TGTGCCATCAGTCCTGACGGGGGGATTTTCGAGCAGTACTTC.